This T cell receptor (beta chain) was sequenced during a study of T cell clonality in common variable immunodeficiency. Study outcomes and limitations: Fewer TCRbeta clones were shared among CVID subjects than controls. Common variable immunodeficiency TCR beta sequences reportedly had fewer deletions and N-nucleotide insertions. Authors noted CVID clonality's cause needs subpopulation repertoire sequencing.

Using immunoSEQ multiplex PCR, the repertoire was profiled, and TCRdb retains in-frame clones only, with some absent. The sample offers some 26,000 clones and no singletons, the top ten holding approximately 3.8%. Germline assignment: CDR1 LNHDA and CDR2 SQIVND (reference sequence). With 4 bases removed from V and 0 bases from J, the gap between germline ends came to 9 bases. The CDR3 length is 14 residues. To note about this clone: Antigen specificity is unknown. With the read ending 3 residues before the CDR3 end, the germline J gene is used to fill in that end.

The receptor's source is a human donor with common variable immunodeficiency. V and J are TRBV19 and TRBJ1-1; D unclear. The sequenced material came from peripheral blood mononuclear cells. The part of the CDR3 DNA that was read is TGTGCCAGTAGTAGCGGCGCACTGAACACTGAA. Protein product: CASSSGALNTE. The entire CDR3 reads CASSSGALNTEAFF. Complete variable domain (other parts from reference TRBV19 and TRBJ1-1): DGGITQSPKYLFRKEGQNVTLSCEQNLNHDAMYWYRQDPGQGLRLIYYSQIVNDFQKGDIAEGYSVSREKKESFPLTVTSAQKNPTAFYLCASSSGALNTEAFFGQGTRLTVV.